The TCR beta chain described here comes from a study of T-cell reconstitution after alpha-beta-depleted transplantation in children. Germline CDR1 and CDR2: LNHNV and YYDKDF (reference sequence). Trimming took 5 bases from V and 5 from J; bases not matched to a gene: 17. The CDR3 length is 18 residues. Study results and caveats: From newly produced T cells came most of the T-cell counts and diversity one year after transplant. About two months after transplant, alpha-beta T cells reportedly came from several hundred expanded graft clones.

A word on this clonotype: Its cognate antigen is unknown.

The TCRbeta library incorporated unique molecular identifiers. A single record per CDR3 protein comes from TCRdb applying MiXCR to the PCR reads. Of a few hundred thousand distinct CDR3 sequences listed, 10% to 15% were seen once; the top ten hold 2.2%. This clonotype originated in a male patient younger than 18 who had a stem cell transplant for acute myeloid leukemia, so the T cells may come from the graft donor. Sequenced here: PBMCs, mostly from graft donor cells, sampled 360 days after TCRalphabeta/CD19-depleted stem cell transplant. The rearrangement joins TRBV15 to TRBJ2-7; TRBD2 matches at 11 bases. This CDR3 is CATSYAWGVAGGRDEQYF. The CDR3 nucleotides read TGTGCCACCAGCTATGCCTGGGGGGTAGCGGGAGGGCGCGACGAGCAGTACTTC.